This T cell receptor (beta chain) appears in the sequencing data of a study of T cells after yellow fever vaccination. Overall study: The SMART-Seq v4 Ultra Low Input method served to prepare the low-cell-number fractions. Study findings and constraints: Once the booster was given, most primary-vaccination clones reappeared, at more than 95% for CD4 and around 90% for CD8.

A universal primer site and UMIs were added as TCR cDNA was made by 5'RACE template switching. TCRdb re-called the 5' RACE reads with MiXCR, one entry per CDR3 protein. This table holds about 580,000 distinct CDR3 sequences, roughly 17% found once. Of note for this clonotype: Its antigen is currently unknown.

Germline lookup yields CDR1 DFQATT and CDR2 SNEGSKA (reference sequence). Trimming shortened V by 3 bases and J by 0 bases, and 6 bases separated the two germline ends. CDR3 size: 12 residues. This sample comprised PBMCs, obtained roughly 5 days after the first yellow fever vaccination. The sequence was collected from a man aged 18 to 30 who received the YFV17D yellow fever vaccine. The V and J genes are TRBV20-1 and TRBJ2-7; D not resolved. In DNA form, the CDR3 reads TGCAGTGCTAGGTTGGTCTCCTACGAGCAGTACGTC. Protein: CSARLVSYEQYV.